This TCR beta chain was captured by sequencing in a study of OX40 agonist ivuxolimab in advanced cancers. Study-level background: Ivuxolimab, which targeted the costimulatory receptor OX40 (CD134), was an agonistic, fully human IgG2 monoclonal antibody. The point of sequencing TCRbeta in the periphery was to test whether ivuxolimab changed TCR sequence diversity and drove clonal T-cell expansion. Patients were allowed to have had prior anti-PD-1, anti-PD-L1 or anti-CTLA-4 therapy, and around 40% of the dose-escalation patients had previously received checkpoint inhibitors. Among the 50 to 55 dose-escalation patients, around 20 had hepatocellular carcinoma, 15 melanoma, 9 renal cell carcinoma and 9 head and neck cancer. Partial responses were achieved by three dose-escalation patients, of whom one had hepatocellular carcinoma and two had cutaneous melanoma. The paper describes the monotherapy dose-escalation part (N of about 52 patients) of the phase I trial of ivuxolimab. Intravenous ivuxolimab was administered to patients every 2 weeks at six dose levels: 0.01, 0.1, 0.3, 1.5, 3 and 10 mg/kg. In the dose-escalation cohort, over 65% of patients were male, and the mean age was approximately 55 years, with a range of 23 to 79. What the work shows at the level of the full study, not this receptor alone: The antigen specificity of the peripheral T cells that underwent clonal expansion was not determined. On average, CD8+ T cells showed more expanded clones than CD4+ T cells after ivuxolimab. At doses of 0.1 to 3.0 mg/kg, clonal expansion of both CD4+ and CD8+ blood T cells was observed from baseline to week 6. Low levels of normalized T-cell clonal expansion were also shown by some nonresponding patients. In the 0.1-3.0 mg/kg groups, partial responders had among the lowest normalized peripheral clonal expansion, particularly in CD8+ T cells.

CDR1 and CDR2 are read off the germline V gene as SGHRS and YFSETQ. Trimming takes 4 bases from V and 4 bases from J, and the germline ends sit 6 bases apart. From the cysteine up to the phenylalanine, the CDR3 has a length of 12 residues. The sequence is cut down to CDR3 DNA, 36 bases in frame from base 1. The count of this clone is one. The target of this receptor is not known. Per-base quality was not reported, and no clone a single base away is much larger than it. To sequence the TCRbeta CDR3 region, genomic DNA was isolated from the sorted cells. The immunoSEQ Assay was used to sequence the TCRbeta CDR3 regions. TCRdb limited this immuneACCESS table to in-frame rearrangements with V and J called. A share of clones is missing; checked studies link under half to unresolved V genes, and the rest is unexplained. This sample is represented by 92,000 or so clones; approximately 84% of them were singletons. Roughly 5.2% of the sample goes to the ten largest clones.

The trial excluded patients who had a history of autoimmune disease or were on systemic immunosuppression. In every dose cohort, peripheral blood was drawn for TCR sequencing at baseline, cycle 4 day 1, and cycle 7 day 1. The samples were drawn from a first-in-human, open-label, multicenter phase I dose-escalation trial of ivuxolimab. Adults with locally advanced or metastatic head and neck squamous cell, hepatocellular, melanoma or renal cell carcinoma were enrolled in the trial. CD4+ and CD8+ T cells were sorted separately from peripheral blood before TCR sequencing. Here the chain combines TRBV5-1 and TRBJ2-1; no confident D gene assignment can be made. The sample here was CD4+ or CD8+ T cells sorted from blood, taken in a trial of the OX40 agonist ivuxolimab. This TCR derives from an adult with an advanced solid tumor such as melanoma, head and neck, liver or kidney cancer. Here is the DNA: TGCGCCAGCAGCACCAATTACAATGAGCAGTTCTTC. Its protein is CASSTNYNEQFF.